The 16 T cell receptor beta chains in this list originate from one sample, sequenced in a study of cytomegalovirus exposure and HLA in healthy donors. 13 Jbeta primers and 60 Vbeta primers were used for the PCR. Some clones are missing from TCRdb's copy, which holds only in-frame ones; the method was immunoSEQ multiplex PCR. The table records approximately 220,000 clones, about 79% of them present only once. Sequenced sample: PBMCs. These receptors were obtained from a male donor in good health and CMV-seronegative.

The CDR3 here is CASSFATGGEKLFF. The CDR3 bases are TGTGCCAGCAGCTTTGCGACAGGGGGAGAAAAACTGTTTTTT. The chain couples TRBV5-6 to TRBJ1-4, with 9 bases fitting TRBD1. The CDR3 covers 14 residues. The V segment lost 2 bases and the J segment 8 bases; nucleotides outside the gene matches: 4. Germline values: CDR1 SGHDT, CDR2 YYEEEE.

The V and J genes are TRBV5-4 and TRBJ1-2; D not resolved. The germline gives CDR1 SGHNT, CDR2 YYREEE (reference sequence). The length of the CDR3 is 15 residues. V was cut by 0 bases and J by 7 bases, with 16 bases left in between. The CDR3 DNA reads TGTGCCAGCAGCTTGGAATCTCTTAAAAAATGTGGCTACACCTTC. This encodes CASSLESLKKCGYTF.

The chain combines TRBV10-3 with TRBJ2-7; perhaps TRBD2 as D (6 bases). With 10 bases removed from V and 3 bases from J, the gap between germline ends came to 16 bases. The germline gives CDR1 ENHRY, CDR2 SYGVKD. This CDR3 region has 13 residues. CDR3 in amino acids: CASLRDSSYEQYF. The CDR3 DNA follows: TGTGCCAGCCTCCGGGACTCAAGCTACGAGCAGTACTTC.

The chain has TRBV27 and TRBJ2-1; 9 bases map to TRBD1. The CDR3 is 17 amino acids. Germline V lookup: CDR1 MNHEY, CDR2 SMNVEV (reference sequence). V was pared by 1 base and J by 5 bases, with 9 bases of the junction left unmatched. The CDR3 loop reads CASSLWDRDRANNEQFF. The CDR3 nucleotides read TGTGCCAGCAGTTTATGGGACCGGGACAGGGCGAACAATGAGCAGTTCTTC.

This clone came up once. The chain combines TRBV30 with TRBJ2-5, with 10 positions matching TRBD2. V shed 2 bases and J 5 bases; nucleotides not matched to a gene: 5. Germline-derived CDR1 and CDR2 are GTSNPN and SVGIG (reference sequence). The CDR3 is made up of 14 amino acids. The CDR3 DNA reads TGTGCCTGGAGTAAGAGCGGGAGGGAGGAGACCCAGTACTTC. Translating gives CAWSKSGREETQYF.

DNA for the CDR3: TGTGCCAGCAGTGAATTCGTCGGCACAGATACGCAGTATTTT. Translating gives CASSEFVGTDTQYF. The chain joins TRBV25-1 to TRBJ2-3; D remains ambiguous. The germline V gene encodes CDR1 MGHDK and CDR2 SYGVNS. This CDR3 has 14 residues. V was cut by 1 base and J by 1 base, with 6 bases left in between. Full variable domain (missing parts from reference TRBV25-1 and TRBJ2-3): EADIYQTPRYLVIGTGKKITLECSQTMGHDKMYWYQQDPGMELHLIHYSYGVNSTEKGDLSSESTVSRIRTEHFPLTLESARPSHTSQYLCASSEFVGTDTQYFGPGTRLTVL.

This chain links TRBV4-3 with TRBJ1-6, with D uncertain. V was clipped by 0 bases and J by 9 bases, with 15 bases between them. CDR1 is LGHNA, CDR2 YSLEER, per germline. CDR3 length: 16 residues. CDR3 DNA: TGCGCCAGCAGCCAAGATCTCGGCGGTGTGGGTTCACCCCTCCACTTT. Its translation: CASSQDLGGVGSPLHF.

This clone was observed a single time. The genes are TRBV6-5 and TRBJ1-1; the match to TRBD1 covers 7 bases. The germline V gene has CDR1 MNHEY and CDR2 SVGAGI. The length of the CDR3 is 16 residues. V dropped 2 bases and J dropped 0; count of bases not matched to a gene: 6. For the CDR3, the DNA is TGTGCCAGCAGTTACGAACTCAGGGGGATGAACACTGAAGCTTTCTTT. It translates to CASSYELRGMNTEAFF.

In regard to this clone: The junction and the germline gene differ at one end; a read error may be behind it. The rearrangement joins TRBV14 to TRBJ1-1; no definite D call. This CDR3 spans 15 amino acids. The germline gives CDR1 SGHDN, CDR2 FVKESK. The CDR3 DNA reads as TGTGCCGGCAGCCAAGATCTCGCAGGGAACACTGAAGCTTTCTTT. Its protein product is CAGSQDLAGNTEAFF.

This chain links TRBV5-6 with TRBJ2-7, with D perhaps TRBD1 (5 bases). Germline V gene data show CDR1 as SGHDT and CDR2 as YYEEEE. The CDR3 sequence is 13 residues long. V was trimmed by 6 bases and J by 2 bases, leaving 12 bases between them. Here the CDR3 DNA reads TGTGCCAGCAACCAACAGACAGCCTACGAGCAGTACTTC. Protein sequence: CASNQQTAYEQYF. Variable domain in full (rest from reference TRBV5-6 and TRBJ2-7): DAGVTQSPTHLIKTRGQQVTLRCSPKSGHDTVSWYQQALGQGPQFIFQYYEEEERQRGNFPDRFSGHQFPNYSSELNVNALLLGDSALYLCASNQQTAYEQYFGPGTRLTVT.

CDR3 region: CASSLPPGQKNTEAFF. CDR3 nucleotide sequence: TGTGCCAGCAGCCTCCCACCCGGACAAAAGAACACTGAAGCTTTCTTT. This chain connects TRBV11-3 to TRBJ1-1; weak D call: TRBD1 (5 bases). V dropped 5 bases and J dropped 1 base, with 17 bases sitting between them. CDR1 is SGHNT, CDR2 YENEEA, per germline. The CDR3 totals 16 residues.

This CDR3 is CASSLGPGQGDSPLHF. The CDR3 bases are TGCGCCAGCAGCTTAGGGCCGGGACAGGGGGATTCACCCCTCCACTTT. The chain carries TRBV5-1 and TRBJ1-6; 11 bases agree with TRBD1. Germline V CDR1 and CDR2: SGHRS, YFSETQ. The CDR3 has 16 amino acids. V shed 2 bases, J shed 8 bases, and the junction held 6 bases outside the gene matches.

The chain employs TRBV30 and TRBJ1-5, with 9 bases identical to TRBD1. V lost 0 bases and J lost 5; bases outside the gene matches: 2. The CDR3 runs 14 residues. Germline V gene lookup returns CDR1 GTSNPN and CDR2 SVGIG (reference sequence). Written as DNA, the CDR3 is TGTGCCTGGAGTGTACGGGACAGGGATCAGCCCCAGCATTTT. Amino acids: CAWSVRDRDQPQHF.

The chain links TRBV30 to TRBJ2-1, with 7 bases identical to TRBD2. CDR3 length: 16 amino acids. J gave up 3 bases and V 0 bases, and 8 bases lay outside the gene matches. Germline V gene sequence: CDR1 GTSNPN, CDR2 SVGIG (reference sequence). The CDR3 is CAWSVQERELYNEQFF. Here the CDR3 DNA reads TGTGCCTGGAGTGTACAGGAGCGGGAACTCTACAATGAGCAGTTCTTC.

The chain carries TRBV2 and TRBJ2-1; 14 bases are shared with TRBD2. In germline, CDR1 is SNHLY, CDR2 FYNNEI. This CDR3 spans 17 amino acids. The ends lost 6 bases at V and 8 bases at J; junction bases unmatched: 12. The CDR3 nucleotides read TGTGCCAGCAGAGCCAGACTAGCGGGAGGGCGCATGGATGAGCAGTTCTTC. Its protein is CASRARLAGGRMDEQFF.

The rearrangement joins TRBV5-1 to TRBJ2-1; 7 bases align to TRBD1. V trimming: 4 bases; J trimming: 0 bases; junction bases outside the gene matches: 7. The V gene's germline CDR1 is SGHRS and CDR2 YFSETQ. This CDR3 contains 16 residues. Here the CDR3 DNA reads TGCGCCAGCAGCCCGGGACAGTCAAGCTCCTACAATGAGCAGTTCTTC. Its translation: CASSPGQSSSYNEQFF.